The 31 T cell receptor beta chains given below trace back to one sample, sequenced in a study of T cell responses to AZD1222 COVID-19 vaccine. Measured with immunoSEQ multiplex PCR; TCRdb has only the in-frame clones, and not every one. The sample has about 140,000 clones; roughly 89% are singletons. The sample consisted of peripheral blood, taken 28 days after the second AZD1222 dose. The receptors were gathered from an adult who received the AZD1222 COVID-19 vaccine.

J is TRBJ2-7 and V is TRBV15; 7 positions agree with TRBD1. The length of the CDR3 is 15 residues. Germline CDR1 and CDR2: LNHNV and YYDKDF (reference sequence). V shed 0 bases and J 4 bases; nucleotides not matched to a gene: 6. The CDR3 sequence: CATSRDPQGVYEQYF. Written as DNA, the CDR3 is TGTGCCACCAGCAGAGATCCTCAGGGGGTGTACGAGCAGTACTTC.

This rearrangement joins TRBV7-9 to TRBJ2-7; 7 bases map to TRBD2. The CDR3 totals 16 residues. V shed 5 bases, J shed 1 base, and the junction held 11 bases outside the gene matches. The germline V gene has CDR1 SEHNR and CDR2 FQNEAQ (reference sequence). CDR3 amino acids: CASSTPRRERSYEQYF. The DNA for the CDR3 is TGTGCCAGCAGCACACCTAGGCGGGAGAGGTCCTACGAGCAGTACTTC.

This chain joins TRBV2 and TRBJ2-1; 9 nucleotides line up with TRBD1. The V segment lost 8 bases and the J segment 6 bases; nucleotides outside the gene matches: 26. CDR3 size: 20 residues. The V gene's germline CDR1 is SNHLY and CDR2 FYNNEI. DNA for the CDR3: TGTGCCAGCGGATGGGATAAACCGGGACAGGGAGGACAGGGGCGCAATGAGCAGTTCTTC. Residues: CASGWDKPGQGGQGRNEQFF.

The chain couples TRBV5-1 to TRBJ1-1; possible D gene TRBD1, 5 bases. This CDR3 comprises 13 residues. CDR1 and CDR2 from the germline V gene are SGHRS and YFSETQ. V was shortened by 6 bases and J by 6 bases, with 15 bases between the two germline ends. The CDR3 reads CASTDQGDAEAFF. The CDR3 coding sequence is TGCGCCAGCACAGATCAGGGAGACGCTGAAGCTTTCTTT.

J is TRBJ1-1 and V is TRBV9; D not certain. The CDR3 extends over 15 amino acids. Germline loops: CDR1 SGDLS, CDR2 YYNGEE. Trimming pared 1 base from V and 1 base from J, leaving 11 bases between. The CDR3 here is CASSVSFSQNTEAFF. The CDR3 bases are TGTGCCAGCAGCGTAAGTTTCAGCCAGAACACTGAAGCTTTCTTT.

This chain connects TRBV6-4 to TRBJ2-1, with 9 bases matching TRBD1. The CDR3 contains 15 residues. The V and J ends lost 3 bases and 12 bases, in that order; junction bases with no gene match: 12. CDR1 and CDR2 (germline): MRHNA, SNTAGT. CDR3 DNA sequence: TGTGCCAGCAGTGAACACCACAGGGGGCCCCAGGGGCAGTTCTTC. Its protein is CASSEHHRGPQGQFF.

J is TRBJ2-1 and V is TRBV18, with D perhaps TRBD2 (5 bases). Germline V gives CDR1 KGHSH, CDR2 LQKENI. V was pared by 6 bases and J by 0 bases, with 21 bases between. The CDR3 runs to 18 residues. Here the CDR3 reads CASSPQRLAASSYNEQFF. The DNA for the CDR3 is TGTGCCAGCTCGCCCCAAAGGCTAGCTGCTAGCTCCTACAATGAGCAGTTCTTC.

CDR3 loop: CASSPGYEQFF. CDR3 bases: TGTGCCAGCAGCCCAGGGTATGAGCAGTTCTTC. The chain combines TRBV6-2 or TRBV6-3 with TRBJ2-1, with D maybe TRBD1 (5 bases). This CDR3 has 11 residues. The germline V gene encodes CDR1 MNHEY and CDR2 SVGEGT. V was trimmed by 6 bases and J by 8 bases, leaving 8 bases between them.

This chain connects TRBV4-1 to TRBJ2-3; 12 bases match TRBD2. This CDR3 region has 16 residues. The ends lost 2 bases at V and 6 bases at J; junction bases unmatched: 6. CDR1 is MGHRA, CDR2 YSYEKL, per germline. CDR3 DNA: TGCGCCAGCAGCCAATGGTCGACTAGCGGGAGTGATACGCAGTATTTT. Protein product: CASSQWSTSGSDTQYF.

This chain links TRBV12-3 or TRBV12-4 with TRBJ1-1; TRBD1 is a possible D gene (6 bases). Between the trimmed V and J ends, which lost 6 bases and 1 base, there was a span of 9 bases. There are 13 residues in the CDR3. CDR3 residues: CASSIGGNTEAFF. The CDR3 DNA sequence: TGTGCCAGCAGCATAGGGGGGAACACTGAAGCTTTCTTT.

This chain uses TRBV27 with TRBJ1-4, with 9 positions matching TRBD1. Germline V gives CDR1 MNHEY, CDR2 SMNVEV (reference sequence). The CDR3 contains 15 residues. The trim removed 4 bases at V and 8 bases at J, leaving 8 bases unmatched. CDR3 sequence reads: CASSSQGAREEKLFF. The CDR3 DNA sequence: TGTGCCAGCAGTTCACAGGGGGCTCGAGAAGAAAAACTGTTTTTT. The variable domain in full, completed from reference TRBV27 and TRBJ1-4, reads EAQVTQNPRYLITVTGKKLTVTCSQNMNHEYMSWYRQDPGLGLRQIYYSMNVEVTDKGDVPEGYKVSRKEKRNFPLILESPSPNQTSLYFCASSSQGAREEKLFFGSGTQLSVL.

The V gene is TRBV7-2, the J gene TRBJ2-7, with TRBD2 matching over 9 bases. Trimming cost V 1 base and J 3 bases; bases outside gene matches: 4. The CDR3 loop spans 15 amino acids. The germline V gene encodes CDR1 SGHTA and CDR2 FQGNSA. DNA of the CDR3: TGTGCCAGCAGCTTAGAGGCGGGAGGGTACTACGAGCAGTACTTC. It specifies CASSLEAGGYYEQYF.

This chain links TRBV10-3 with TRBJ1-1; D unclear. The CDR3 contains 13 residues. CDR1 is ENHRY and CDR2 is SYGVKD in the germline V gene. The ends were cut back, 10 bases at V and 10 bases at J, with 22 bases in the middle. The CDR3 reads CATWDIGHGRAFF. DNA for the CDR3: TGTGCCACCTGGGATATCGGTCATGGCAGAGCTTTCTTT.

The rearrangement uses TRBV3-1 (or the pseudogene TRBV3-2) and TRBJ2-7; D perhaps matches TRBD2 (5 bases). The V gene lost 0 bases and the J gene lost 6 bases, with 24 bases spanning the gap. This CDR3 comprises 18 residues. Germline CDR1 and CDR2: LGHDT and YNNKEL (reference sequence). CDR3 DNA: TGTGCCAGCAGCCAAGATACCCCCCGGGGAAAGAAGGTCTGCGAGCAGTACTTC. Translation gives CASSQDTPRGKKVCEQYF.

CDR3 loop: CASTAGQVDNEQFF. CDR3 in DNA: TGTGCCAGCACCGCGGGACAGGTAGACAATGAGCAGTTCTTC. The chain links TRBV28 to TRBJ2-1, with TRBD1 matching 8 bases. The V gene end was trimmed by 7 bases and the J gene end by 5 bases; junction bases not matched to a gene: 7. Germline V gene data show CDR1 as MDHEN and CDR2 as SYDVKM. This CDR3 has 14 amino acids.

The rearrangement joins TRBV29-1 to TRBJ2-2; TRBD2 agrees at 10 bases. Unmatched junction bases numbered 7, after V lost 6 bases and J lost 6 bases. Germline lookup yields CDR1 SQVTM and CDR2 ANQGSEA. This CDR3 is 14 amino acids long. The CDR3 bases are TGCAGCGTGCCGGGACTAGCGACGGCCGGGGAGCTGTTTTTT. It encodes CSVPGLATAGELFF.

The chain is built from TRBV24-1 and TRBJ2-1, with a possible D match to TRBD2 (5 bases). Trimming shortened V by 3 bases and J by 0 bases, and 17 bases separated the two germline ends. This CDR3 comprises 18 residues. Looked up from germline, CDR1 is KGHDR and CDR2 is SFDVKD. The CDR3 loop is CATSDGAWSGNSYNEQFF. The CDR3 region has the DNA TGTGCCACCAGTGATGGCGCCTGGAGCGGCAACTCCTACAATGAGCAGTTCTTC.

The CDR3 nucleotides read TGCGCCAGCAGCCAAGAATCCCGACAGGCCGCGAACACCGGGGAGCTGTTTTTT. Its protein is CASSQESRQAANTGELFF. The V call is TRBV4-3, the J call TRBJ2-2; perhaps TRBD1 as D (6 bases). Germline V CDR1 and CDR2: LGHNA, YSLEER. This CDR3 is 18 amino acids long. With 0 bases removed from V and 0 bases from J, the gap between germline ends came to 14 bases.

This rearrangement joins TRBV20-1 to TRBJ2-3; unclear D gene. The CDR3 has 14 amino acids. In germline, CDR1 is DFQATT, CDR2 SNEGSKA (reference sequence). With 3 bases removed from V and 2 bases from J, the gap between germline ends came to 12 bases. The CDR3 DNA sequence: TGCAGTGCTAGTGCGGCCCCCCCCACAGATACGCAGTATTTT. This translates into CSASAAPPTDTQYF.

This chain joins TRBV11-2 and TRBJ1-1; possibly TRBD1 for D (5 bases). Germline CDR1 SGHAT, CDR2 FQNNGV. CDR3 size: 13 residues. The V end was cut by 2 bases, the J end by 5 bases, with 9 bases between. The CDR3 DNA sequence: TGTGCCAGCAGCTTACAGGGCTCGACTGAAGCTTTCTTT. This codes for CASSLQGSTEAFF.

This clone has at least ten counts. Within the sample, other DNA sequences also encode this same CDR3. This rearrangement joins TRBV7-9 to TRBJ2-7; D unresolved. This CDR3 contains 12 residues. Germline lookup yields CDR1 SEHNR and CDR2 FQNEAQ (reference sequence). Trimming pared 3 bases from V and 3 bases from J, leaving 6 bases between. The CDR3 loop reads CASSFGRYEQYF. DNA of the CDR3: TGTGCCAGCAGCTTCGGCCGCTACGAGCAGTACTTC.

The J gene is TRBJ1-6, the V gene TRBV4-1, with 7 bases identical to TRBD1. The CDR3 runs to 14 residues. V shed 4 bases, J shed 4 bases, and the junction held 1 base outside the gene matches. CDR1 is MGHRA, CDR2 YSYEKL, per germline. The CDR3, as DNA: TGCGCCAGCAGCCGGGGACAGTATAATTCACCCCTCCACTTT. It is translated as CASSRGQYNSPLHF.

A note on this clone: The same CDR3 can be traced to other DNA sequences in this sample. The chain combines TRBV5-6 with TRBJ1-1; D remains unclear. Trimming cost V 0 bases and J 5 bases, with 2 bases left between them. The CDR3 extends over 11 amino acids. Germline V gene lookup returns CDR1 SGHDT and CDR2 YYEEEE. Here the CDR3 DNA reads TGTGCCAGCAGCTTGGGAACTGAAGCTTTCTTT. Its translation is CASSLGTEAFF.

V usage is TRBV24-1 and J usage is TRBJ2-2; D gene uncertain. The CDR3 covers 14 residues. The V gene's germline CDR1 is KGHDR and CDR2 SFDVKD. Trimming left V 2 bases short and J 8 bases short, with 11 bases between. CDR3 region: CATSDWVGTGELFF. CDR3 coding DNA: TGTGCCACCAGTGATTGGGTTGGCACTGGGGAGCTGTTTTTT.

The chain couples TRBV18 to TRBJ2-3; 10 bases agree with TRBD2. Germline assignment: CDR1 KGHSH and CDR2 LQKENI. The CDR3 loop spans 17 amino acids. V trimming: 2 bases; J trimming: 5 bases; junction bases outside the gene matches: 10. CDR3 in amino acids: CASSPFSSGGRGDTQYF. The CDR3 bases are TGTGCCAGCTCACCATTTTCTAGCGGGGGAAGAGGAGATACGCAGTATTTT.

V gene TRBV6-4 combines with J gene TRBJ1-6; tentatively, D is TRBD1 (5 bases). There are 16 residues in the CDR3. V was shortened by 4 bases and J by 7 bases, with 17 bases between the two germline ends. CDR1 and CDR2 (germline): MRHNA, SNTAGT. CDR3 residues: CASSGTLRTTNSPLHF. In nucleotides, the CDR3 is TGTGCCAGCAGTGGGACACTGAGGACTACGAATTCACCCCTCCACTTT.

The V and J genes are TRBV6-2 or TRBV6-3 and TRBJ1-2; no firm D call. Trimming pared 2 bases from V and 0 bases from J, leaving 10 bases between. Looked up from germline, CDR1 is MNHEY and CDR2 is SVGEGT. The CDR3 covers 15 residues. Here the CDR3 reads CASSYGGLANYGYTF. The CDR3 DNA sequence: TGTGCCAGCAGTTACGGAGGTTTAGCTAACTATGGCTACACCTTC.

The chain links TRBV2 to TRBJ1-6, with TRBD1 identical over 10 bases. The CDR3 sequence is 15 residues long. V gave up 6 bases and J gave up 8 bases; unmatched junction bases: 7. Germline CDR1 and CDR2: SNHLY and FYNNEI. The DNA for the CDR3 is TGTGCCAGCAGAGAATCCGGGACAGGGGATTCACCCCTCCACTTT. It specifies CASRESGTGDSPLHF.

This clone was counted a single time. This rearrangement joins TRBV27 to TRBJ2-1; no definite D call. V was trimmed by 3 bases and J by 7 bases, leaving 13 bases between them. Germline V gene data show CDR1 as MNHEY and CDR2 as SMNVEV (reference sequence). The CDR3 has 14 amino acids. CDR3 amino acids: CASSFGPLQNEQFF. DNA of the CDR3: TGTGCCAGCAGTTTCGGACCACTCCAGAATGAGCAGTTCTTC.

This clone was picked up one time. The chain has TRBV11-2 and TRBJ1-1; D possibly corresponds to TRBD1 (5 bases). CDR3 size: 12 residues. V shed 3 bases and J shed 10 bases, with 12 bases lying between them. Germline loops: CDR1 SGHAT, CDR2 FQNNGV. Here the CDR3 reads CASSLGGWGAFF. The CDR3 DNA sequence: TGTGCCAGCAGCTTGGGGGGATGGGGAGCTTTCTTT.

The chain carries TRBV4-1 and TRBJ2-7; D possibly corresponds to TRBD2 (6 bases). The CDR3 runs 14 residues. CDR1 MGHRA and CDR2 YSYEKL come from the germline V gene. Trimming took 2 bases from V and 3 from J, leaving 11 bases between them. The CDR3: CASSQPGRGYEQYF. DNA for the CDR3: TGCGCCAGCAGCCAACCCGGGAGAGGCTACGAGCAGTACTTC.